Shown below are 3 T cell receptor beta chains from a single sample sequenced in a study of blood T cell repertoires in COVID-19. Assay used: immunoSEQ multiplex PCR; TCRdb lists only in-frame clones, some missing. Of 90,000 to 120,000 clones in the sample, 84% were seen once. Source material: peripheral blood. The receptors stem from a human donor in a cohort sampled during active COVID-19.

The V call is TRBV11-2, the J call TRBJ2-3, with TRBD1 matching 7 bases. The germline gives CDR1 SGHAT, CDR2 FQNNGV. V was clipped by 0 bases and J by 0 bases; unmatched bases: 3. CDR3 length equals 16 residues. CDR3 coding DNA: TGTGCCAGCAGCTTAGAACAGGGGCTCAGCACAGATACGCAGTATTTT. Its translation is CASSLEQGLSTDTQYF. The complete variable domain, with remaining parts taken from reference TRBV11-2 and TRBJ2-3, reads EAGVAQSPRYKIIEKRQSVAFWCNPISGHATLYWYQQILGQGPKLLIQFQNNGVVDDSQLPKDRFSAERLKGVDSTLKIQPAKLEDSAVYLCASSLEQGLSTDTQYFGPGTRLTVL.

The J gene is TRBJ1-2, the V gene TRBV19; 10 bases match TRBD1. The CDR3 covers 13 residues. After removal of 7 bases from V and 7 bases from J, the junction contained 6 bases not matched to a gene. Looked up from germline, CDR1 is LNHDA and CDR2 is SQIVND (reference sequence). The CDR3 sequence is CASKRDRGGGYTF. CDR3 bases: TGTGCCAGTAAAAGGGACAGGGGCGGTGGCTACACCTTC.

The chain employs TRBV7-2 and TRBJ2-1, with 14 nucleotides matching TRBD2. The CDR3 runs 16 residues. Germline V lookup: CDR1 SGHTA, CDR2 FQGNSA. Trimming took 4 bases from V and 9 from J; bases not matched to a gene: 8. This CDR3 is CASSWRPGTSGGEQFF. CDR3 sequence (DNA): TGTGCCAGCAGCTGGAGGCCCGGGACTAGCGGGGGTGAGCAGTTCTTC.